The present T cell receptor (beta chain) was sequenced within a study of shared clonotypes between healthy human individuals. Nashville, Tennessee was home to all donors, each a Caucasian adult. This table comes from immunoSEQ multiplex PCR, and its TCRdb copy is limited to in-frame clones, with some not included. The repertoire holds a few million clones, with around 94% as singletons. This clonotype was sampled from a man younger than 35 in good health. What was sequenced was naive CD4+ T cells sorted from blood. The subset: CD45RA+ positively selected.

The CDR3 DNA reads as TGTGCCAGCATGGAGAGCACCCAAGAGCAGTTCTTC. This translates into CASMESTQEQFF. The chain joins TRBV2 to TRBJ2-1, with unresolved D. Trimming took 7 bases from V and 10 from J, leaving 14 bases between them. Germline V CDR1 and CDR2: SNHLY, FYNNEI. The CDR3 contains 12 residues.